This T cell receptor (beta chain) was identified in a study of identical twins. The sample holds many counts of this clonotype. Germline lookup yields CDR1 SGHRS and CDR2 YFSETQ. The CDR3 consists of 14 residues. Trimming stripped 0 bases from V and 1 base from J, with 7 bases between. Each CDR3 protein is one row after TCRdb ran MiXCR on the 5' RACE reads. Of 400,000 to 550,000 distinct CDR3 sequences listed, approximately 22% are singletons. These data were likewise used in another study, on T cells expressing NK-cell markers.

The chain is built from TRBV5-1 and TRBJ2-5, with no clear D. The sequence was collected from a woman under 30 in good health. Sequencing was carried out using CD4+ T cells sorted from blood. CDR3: CASSLGHRQETQYF. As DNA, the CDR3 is TGCGCCAGCAGCTTGGGACACCGCCAAGAGACCCAGTACTTC. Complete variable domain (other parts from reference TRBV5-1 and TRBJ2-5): KAGVTQTPRYLIKTRGQQVTLSCSPISGHRSVSWYQQTPGQGLQFLFEYFSETQRNKGNFPGRFSGRQFSNSRSEMNVSTLELGDSALYLCASSLGHRQETQYFGPGTRLLVL.